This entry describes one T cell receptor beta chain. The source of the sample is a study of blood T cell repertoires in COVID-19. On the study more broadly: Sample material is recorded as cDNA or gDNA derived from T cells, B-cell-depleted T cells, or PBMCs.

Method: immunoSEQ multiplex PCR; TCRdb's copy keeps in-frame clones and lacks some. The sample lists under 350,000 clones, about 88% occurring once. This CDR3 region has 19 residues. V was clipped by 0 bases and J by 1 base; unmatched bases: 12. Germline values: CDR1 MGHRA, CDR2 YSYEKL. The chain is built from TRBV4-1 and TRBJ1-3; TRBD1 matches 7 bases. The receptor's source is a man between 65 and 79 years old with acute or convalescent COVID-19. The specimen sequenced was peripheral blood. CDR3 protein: CASSQDWGDRGISGNTIYF. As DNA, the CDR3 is TGCGCCAGCAGCCAAGACTGGGGGGACAGAGGGATATCTGGAAACACCATATATTTT.